The T cell receptor (beta chain) under discussion was sequenced for a study of glioma-infiltrating T cells. The iRepertoire nested amplicon-rescue multiplex PCR amplified TCR alpha and beta CDR3s from RNA. TCRdb re-called the multiplex PCR reads with MiXCR, one entry per CDR3 protein. This table holds about 94,000 distinct CDR3 sequences, 20% to 25% found once. This CDR3 has 13 residues. Looked up from germline, CDR1 is MNHEY and CDR2 is SMNVEV (reference sequence). V gave up 5 bases and J gave up 5 bases, with 12 bases separating them. Notes on the study in general: Very few CDR3 sequences were shared between tissue and blood. Non-neoplastic patients had below-expected tissue-blood divergence, while all gliomas exceeded expectation.

The sample holds many counts of this clonotype. Its antigen is unidentified. Material: glioma tissue, nonneoplastic brain tissue, or PBMCs (not recorded which). The origin of this receptor is a human donor with low-grade glioma or glioblastoma, undergoing nonglioma brain surgery, or in good health (not recorded which). The chain carries TRBV27 and TRBJ2-5; no firm D call. CDR3 sequence: CASSSSRGETQYF. CDR3 in DNA: TGTGCCAGCAGTAGTTCCCGTGGGGAGACCCAGTACTTC.